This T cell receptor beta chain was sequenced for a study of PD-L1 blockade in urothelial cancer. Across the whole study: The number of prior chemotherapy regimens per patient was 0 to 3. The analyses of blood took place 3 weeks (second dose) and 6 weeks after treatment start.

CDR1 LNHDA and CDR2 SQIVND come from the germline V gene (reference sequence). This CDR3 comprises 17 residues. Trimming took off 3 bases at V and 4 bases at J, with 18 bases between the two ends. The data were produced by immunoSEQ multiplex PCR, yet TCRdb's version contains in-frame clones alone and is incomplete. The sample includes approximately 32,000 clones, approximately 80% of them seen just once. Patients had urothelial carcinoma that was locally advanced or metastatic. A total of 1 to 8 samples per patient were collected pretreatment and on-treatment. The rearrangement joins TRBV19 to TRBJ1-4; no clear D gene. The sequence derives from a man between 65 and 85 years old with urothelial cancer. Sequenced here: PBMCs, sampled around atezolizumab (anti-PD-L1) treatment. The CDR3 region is CASSISPAGGGNEKLFF. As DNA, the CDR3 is TGTGCCAGTAGTATTAGCCCAGCCGGAGGTGGTAATGAAAAACTGTTTTTT.